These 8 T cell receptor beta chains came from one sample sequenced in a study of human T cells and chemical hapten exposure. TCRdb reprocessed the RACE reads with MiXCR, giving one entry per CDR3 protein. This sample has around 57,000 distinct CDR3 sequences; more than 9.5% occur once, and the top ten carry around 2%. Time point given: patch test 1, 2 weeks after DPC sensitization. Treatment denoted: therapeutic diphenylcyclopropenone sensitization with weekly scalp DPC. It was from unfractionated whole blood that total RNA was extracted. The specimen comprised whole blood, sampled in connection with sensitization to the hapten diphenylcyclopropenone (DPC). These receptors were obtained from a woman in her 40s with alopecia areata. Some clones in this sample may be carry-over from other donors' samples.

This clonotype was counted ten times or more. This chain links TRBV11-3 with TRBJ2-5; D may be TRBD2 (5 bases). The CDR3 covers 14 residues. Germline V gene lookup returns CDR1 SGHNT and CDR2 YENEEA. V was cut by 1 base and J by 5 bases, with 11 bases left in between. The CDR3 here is CASSLASGIETQYF. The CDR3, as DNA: TGTGCCAGCAGCTTAGCCTCGGGGATTGAGACCCAGTACTTC.

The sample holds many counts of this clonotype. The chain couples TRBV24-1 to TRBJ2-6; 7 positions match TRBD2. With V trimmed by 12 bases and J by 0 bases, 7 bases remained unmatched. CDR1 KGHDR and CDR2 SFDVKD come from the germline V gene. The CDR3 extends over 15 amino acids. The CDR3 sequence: CAPAPGGSGANVLTF. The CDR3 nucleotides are TGTGCCCCCGCCCCGGGAGGCTCTGGGGCCAACGTCCTGACTTTC.

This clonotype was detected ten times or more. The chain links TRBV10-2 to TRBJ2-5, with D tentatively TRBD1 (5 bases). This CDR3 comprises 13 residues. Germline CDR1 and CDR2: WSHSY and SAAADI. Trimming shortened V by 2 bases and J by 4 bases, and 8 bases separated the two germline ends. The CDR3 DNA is TGCGCCAGCAGTGAGCAGGGAACAGAGACCCAGTACTTC. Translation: CASSEQGTETQYF.

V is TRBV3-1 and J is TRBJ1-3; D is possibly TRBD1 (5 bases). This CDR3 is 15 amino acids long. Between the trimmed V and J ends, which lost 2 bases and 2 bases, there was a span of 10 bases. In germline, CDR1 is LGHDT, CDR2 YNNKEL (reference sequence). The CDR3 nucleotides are TGTGCCAGCAGCCAACAGGGATGGGCTGGAAACACCATATATTTT. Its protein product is CASSQQGWAGNTIYF.

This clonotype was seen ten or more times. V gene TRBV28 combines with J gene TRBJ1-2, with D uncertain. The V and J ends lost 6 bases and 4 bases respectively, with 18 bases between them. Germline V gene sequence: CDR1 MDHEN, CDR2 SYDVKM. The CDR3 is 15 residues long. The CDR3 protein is CASRRIKVGFYGYTF. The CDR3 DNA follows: TGTGCCAGCAGACGGATTAAAGTGGGGTTCTATGGCTACACCTTC.

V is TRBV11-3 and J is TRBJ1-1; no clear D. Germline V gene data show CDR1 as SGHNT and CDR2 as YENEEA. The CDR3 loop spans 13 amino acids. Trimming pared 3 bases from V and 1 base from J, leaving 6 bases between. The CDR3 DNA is TGTGCCAGCAGCTTGCAGTGGAACACTGAAGCTTTCTTT. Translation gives CASSLQWNTEAFF.

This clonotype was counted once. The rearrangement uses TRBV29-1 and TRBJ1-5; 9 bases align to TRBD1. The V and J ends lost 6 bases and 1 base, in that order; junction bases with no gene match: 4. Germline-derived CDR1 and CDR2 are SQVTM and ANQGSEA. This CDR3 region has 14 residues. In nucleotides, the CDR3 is TGCAGCGTCGGGGGACAGGGAAGCAATCAGCCCCAGCATTTT. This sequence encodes CSVGGQGSNQPQHF.

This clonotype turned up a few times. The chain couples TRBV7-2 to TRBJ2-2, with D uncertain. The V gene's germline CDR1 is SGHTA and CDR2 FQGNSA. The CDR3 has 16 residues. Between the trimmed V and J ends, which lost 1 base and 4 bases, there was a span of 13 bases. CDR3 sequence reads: CASSLGSRTRTGELFF. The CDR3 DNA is TGTGCCAGCAGCTTAGGGTCCAGGACCCGCACCGGGGAGCTGTTTTTT.